This TCR beta chain was captured by sequencing in a study of vaccination and CD4 T cells after COVID-19. For the study at large: In culture, cells were exposed to overlapping spike peptides from SARS-CoV-2, HCoV-NL63, HCoV-OC43 and HCoV-229E.

Documented treatment: roughly 11-day PBMC culture with coronavirus spike peptide pools or control peptides (ViraFEST assay). Investigators obtained the unexposed donor's CD4+ T cells before the COVID-19 pandemic (2011-2018). Roughly 1.9 million PBMCs went into each well for culture with 8.5 to 10 IU/ml IL-2 and approximately 9 ug/ml peptide pools. This clonotype was seen only a few times. What it recognizes is unknown. Overall study results and limits: Convalescent patients had a median 86.3% of reactive clones appearing only post-vaccination.

The Oncomine TCR Beta short-read assay sequenced DNA from cultured CD4+ T cells. Genomic DNA from cultured CD4+ T cells was extracted. TCRdb reprocessed the PCR reads via MiXCR and lists one record per CDR3 protein. The sample includes about 2,200 distinct CDR3 sequences, 15% to 20% of them seen just once. With V trimmed by 4 bases and J by 3 bases, 9 bases remained unmatched. Germline assignment: CDR1 SGHDN and CDR2 FVKESK. CDR3 length: 15 residues. The sample comprised CD4+ T cells from blood, cultured in vitro. This chain links TRBV14 with TRBJ2-7, with TRBD1 matching 7 bases. This TCR was recovered from a human donor in good health. The CDR3 bases are TGTGCCAGCAGCCGGATAGGGACAGCGCGCTACGAGCAGTACTTC. Amino acids: CASSRIGTARYEQYF.